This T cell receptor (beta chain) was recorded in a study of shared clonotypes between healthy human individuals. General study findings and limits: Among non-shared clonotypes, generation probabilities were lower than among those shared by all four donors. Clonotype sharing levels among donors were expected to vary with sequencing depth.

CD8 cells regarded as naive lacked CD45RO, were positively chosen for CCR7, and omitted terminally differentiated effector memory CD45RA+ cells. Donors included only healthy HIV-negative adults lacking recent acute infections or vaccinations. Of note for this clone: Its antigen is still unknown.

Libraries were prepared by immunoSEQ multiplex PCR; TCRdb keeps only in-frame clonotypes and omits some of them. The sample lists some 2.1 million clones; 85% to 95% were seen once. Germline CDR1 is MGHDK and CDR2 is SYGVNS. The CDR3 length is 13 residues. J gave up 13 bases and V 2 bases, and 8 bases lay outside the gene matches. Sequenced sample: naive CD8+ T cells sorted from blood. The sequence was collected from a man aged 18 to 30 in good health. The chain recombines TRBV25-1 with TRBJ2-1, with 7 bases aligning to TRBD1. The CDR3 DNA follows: TGTGCCAGCAGTGAAGAGGGGGCGCGTATTCAGTTCTTC. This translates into CASSEEGARIQFF.